These 5 T cell receptor beta chains were all obtained from the same sample, sequenced in a study of PD-1 blockade in classical Hodgkin lymphoma (dated by TCRdb to 2019 to 2021). According to the study, the label for this sample's time point signals: cycle 4 day 1 (C4D1), after around six weeks of nivolumab. Every trial patient had relapsed after autologous stem cell transplantation, and cohorts A, B and C differed in prior brentuximab vedotin exposure. Library creation used the immunoSEQ multiplex PCR assay. TCRdb took over this immuneACCESS table, retaining in-frame rearrangements with V and J assigned. Such tables are incomplete; in checked studies, under half of the missing clones stem from an unresolved V gene, and the remainder is unexplained. The sample table lists about 89,000 clones, 90% of them with a count of one. The ten most abundant clones make up roughly 3% of the sample. The sample was peripheral blood mononuclear cells (PBMCs), taken before the fourth cycle of nivolumab. The receptors shown here come from a human donor with classical Hodgkin lymphoma.

This clone was counted a single time. The chain recombines TRBV5-6 with TRBJ2-7; D might be TRBD1 (7 bases). Trimming cost V 4 bases and J 1 base, with 15 bases left between them. Germline loops: CDR1 SGHDT, CDR2 YYEEEE. The CDR3 runs 15 residues. For the CDR3, the DNA is TGTGCCAGCAGCCCCGGAGGGACAGTATCCTACGAGCAGTACTTC. Translation: CASSPGGTVSYEQYF.

This rearrangement joins TRBV30 to TRBJ1-1, with 9 bases identical to TRBD1. Losses at the gene ends were 3 bases for V and 7 bases for J; bases not matched to a gene: 0. CDR3 length equals 11 residues. Germline assignment: CDR1 GTSNPN and CDR2 SVGIG (reference sequence). CDR3 protein: CAWRGQGEAFF. The CDR3 DNA reads TGTGCCTGGAGGGGACAGGGTGAAGCTTTCTTT.

The chain couples TRBV6-5 to TRBJ1-2; unclear D gene. The CDR3 runs to 16 residues. The ends were cut back, 2 bases at V and 7 bases at J, with 20 bases in the middle. From germline, CDR1 is MNHEY and CDR2 SVGAGI. The chain's CDR3 is CASSYAALALPGGYTF. The CDR3 coding sequence is TGTGCCAGCAGTTACGCTGCCTTGGCCCTCCCCGGTGGCTACACCTTC.

The J gene is TRBJ2-1, the V gene TRBV12-5; tentative D call: TRBD1 (6 bases). Per germline, CDR1 LGHNT and CDR2 FRNRAP. Trimming took 6 bases from V and 2 from J, leaving 14 bases between them. The CDR3 loop spans 15 amino acids. The CDR3 DNA reads TGTGCTAGTGGGATTCCAGGGGCCCCCTACAATGAGCAGTTCTTC. Translated, it gives CASGIPGAPYNEQFF.

The rearrangement links TRBV5-1 to TRBJ2-1, with a weak D call TRBD1 (5 bases). The V gene's germline CDR1 is SGHRS and CDR2 YFSETQ. The germline V and J ends were trimmed by 0 bases and 5 bases, with 9 bases remaining between them. The CDR3 contains 14 residues. CDR3 nucleotide sequence: TGCGCCAGCAGCTTGGTACAGGATAACAATGAGCAGTTCTTC. This gives the protein CASSLVQDNNEQFF.